Included here is one TCR beta chain sequence, with context. Its specificity is not known. This sample is drawn from a study of CD8 T cells in Susac syndrome. Germline V lookup: CDR1 SGHTA, CDR2 FQGNSA. The V gene lost 6 bases and the J gene lost 10 bases, with 10 bases spanning the gap. CDR3 size: 12 residues. When the RNA was reverse transcribed, random hexamers were used with an input of about 0.45 to 1 ug. MiXCR, applied by TCRdb to the immunoSEQ multiplex PCR reads, yields one record per CDR3 protein. The table includes over 200,000 distinct CDR3 sequences, about 95% detected once. Findings and limits, study-wide: That the number of individuals in its TCR sequencing and HLA analysis was relatively small was acknowledged by the study.

TCR beta from blood CD8+ and CD4+ T cells was sequenced. Control patients had untreated stable or active relapsing-remitting multiple sclerosis by revised McDonald criteria. While CD8+ and CD4+ T cells were isolated negatively, TEMRA cells were enriched by FACS. The source is a human donor with multiple sclerosis. The sample was CD4+ T cells from PBMCs. The chain combines TRBV7-2 with TRBJ1-6; D remains ambiguous. The CDR3 DNA is TGTGCCAGCAGTCGATATGGGTCACCCCTCCACTTT. Its protein is CASSRYGSPLHF.